This T cell receptor (beta chain) was found in a study of T cell responses to AZD1222 COVID-19 vaccine. Trimming pared 4 bases from V and 2 bases from J, leaving 9 bases between. Per the germline V gene, CDR1 is MDHEN and CDR2 is SYDVKM. CDR3 size: 14 residues. Overall study results and limits: Just a handful of AZD1222 recipients tested seropositive at baseline. Reportedly, close to half of spike-specific TCRs are directed against unmutated variant regions. Most donors were white British and more were female, and clonal diversity was possibly underestimated. Repertoires were obtained only post-peak T cell response.

As concerns this clone: What it binds is not known.

Method: immunoSEQ multiplex PCR; TCRdb's copy keeps in-frame clones and lacks some. Of 60,000 to 75,000 clones in the sample, roughly 84% are singletons; the top ten hold 20%. The sample was peripheral blood, taken on day 0 of AZD1222 vaccination. This receptor was obtained from an adult in good health. This chain connects TRBV28 to TRBJ1-5, with D possibly being TRBD1 (6 bases). The DNA for the CDR3 is TGTGCCAGCAGTTCCCACAGGGGCAATCAGCCCCAGCATTTT. Translation gives CASSSHRGNQPQHF. Supplemented by reference TRBV28 and TRBJ1-5, the full variable domain reads DVKVTQSSRYLVKRTGEKVFLECVQDMDHENMFWYRQDPGLGLRLIYFSYDVKMKEKGDIPEGYSVSREKKERFSLILESASTNQTSMYLCASSSHRGNQPQHFGDGTRLSIL.